One and the same sample provided the 17 T cell receptor beta chains below, sequenced in a study of post-analysis software for immune sequencing data. Findings of the study overall: Relative to controls, patients had about 5 TRBV segments at higher frequency, with TRBV5-6, TRBV5-1 and TRBV20-1 among these.

Unique molecular identifiers were carried by the TCR beta cDNA libraries. TCRdb recomputed calls from the PCR reads with MiXCR, one row per CDR3 protein. The table includes fewer than 850,000 distinct CDR3 sequences, roughly 27% detected once. These receptors' targets are unknown. Sequences were obtained from blood. The source of these receptors is a girl aged 10 to 17 with multiple sclerosis.

This clonotype was counted only a few times. J is TRBJ2-1 and V is TRBV18; 8 nucleotides match TRBD2. CDR1 and CDR2 (germline): KGHSH, LQKENI. The CDR3 loop spans 13 amino acids. V was clipped by 5 bases and J by 7 bases; unmatched bases: 4. The CDR3 DNA sequence: TGTGCCAGCTCAACGGGAGGGAGGAATGAGCAGTTCTTC. It yields the protein CASSTGGRNEQFF. Full variable domain (remainder filled in from reference TRBV18 and TRBJ2-1): NAGVMQNPRHLVRRRGQEARLRCSPMKGHSHVYWYRQLPEEGLKFMVYLQKENIIDESGMPKERFSAEFPKEGPSILRIQQVVRGDSAAYFCASSTGGRNEQFFGPGTRLTVL.

This sequence joins TRBV20-1 and TRBJ2-7, with D perhaps TRBD2 (6 bases). Germline loops: CDR1 DFQATT, CDR2 SNEGSKA (reference sequence). V lost 6 bases and J lost 7, with 10 bases in between. The CDR3 length is 10 residues. The CDR3 DNA is TGCAGTGCCGGCGGGGCTGAGCAGTACTTC. This sequence encodes CSAGGAEQYF.

The chain couples TRBV20-1 to TRBJ2-7, with 7 positions matching TRBD2. The V gene's germline CDR1 is DFQATT and CDR2 SNEGSKA (reference sequence). The CDR3 extends over 15 amino acids. The V gene end was trimmed by 0 bases and the J gene end by 4 bases; junction bases not matched to a gene: 9. The CDR3 region is CSARDGASGLYEQYF. Here the CDR3 DNA reads TGCAGTGCTAGAGATGGGGCTAGCGGTCTTTACGAGCAGTACTTC.

This clonotype was found a few times. The junction departs from germline at one end; a sequencing error may be responsible. This sequence joins TRBV7-2 and TRBJ1-5, with TRBD1 identical over 7 bases. CDR1 SGHTA and CDR2 FQGNSA come from the germline V gene. The CDR3 length is 13 residues. Here the CDR3 reads CASSRQGNEPQHF. CDR3 sequence (DNA): TGTGCCAGCAGCCGACAGGGCAATGAGCCCCAGCATTTT.

This clonotype was recorded once. V usage is TRBV20-1 and J usage is TRBJ2-3, with 8 bases fitting TRBD2. Trimming removed 3 bases from V and 4 bases from J; junction bases left unmatched: 6. CDR3 length: 14 residues. The germline V gene encodes CDR1 DFQATT and CDR2 SNEGSKA (reference sequence). The DNA of the CDR3 is TGCAGTGCTAGTAGCGGGGTAGGCCCAGATACGCAGTATTTT. This sequence encodes CSASSGVGPDTQYF.

The rearrangement uses TRBV28 and TRBJ1-1, with 9 bases aligning to TRBD1. Germline trimming cut 6 bases from V and 0 bases from J; bases unmatched to any gene: 2. This CDR3 is 14 amino acids long. Germline CDR1 and CDR2: MDHEN and SYDVKM. The CDR3 DNA is TGTGCCAGCAGATGGGACAGGGTGAACACTGAAGCTTTCTTT. This translates into CASRWDRVNTEAFF.

The table lists this clonotype with many counts. This rearrangement joins TRBV29-1 to TRBJ2-1; the D gene is possibly TRBD1 (6 bases). The ends were cut back, 5 bases at V and 7 bases at J, with 9 bases in the middle. CDR3 size: 11 residues. Germline lookup yields CDR1 SQVTM and CDR2 ANQGSEA. This CDR3 reads CSVRRGNEQFF. CDR3 nucleotide sequence: TGCAGCGTTAGAAGGGGGAATGAGCAGTTCTTC.

This clonotype was picked up a small number of times. The germline gene is not matched at one end of the junction; a read error may be the cause. This chain connects TRBV5-1 to TRBJ2-5; 10 positions match TRBD2. The CDR3 loop spans 16 amino acids. Germline loops: CDR1 SGHRS, CDR2 YFSETQ. The CDR3 spells CACSLRLAGVQETQYF. In nucleotides, the CDR3 is TGCGCCTGCAGCTTGCGTCTAGCGGGGGTCCAAGAGACCCAGTACTTC.

This chain joins TRBV28 and TRBJ2-3; TRBD2 matches 14 bases. The V gene's germline CDR1 is MDHEN and CDR2 SYDVKM. This CDR3 is 15 amino acids long. J was trimmed by 10 bases and V by 7 bases; bases with no gene match: 10. The CDR3 DNA sequence: TGTGCCAGCACGGGACTAGCGGGAGAAAAGAACGCGCAGTATTTT. Amino acids: CASTGLAGEKNAQYF.

The chain is built from TRBV21-1 and TRBJ1-2. TRBV21-1 is a pseudogene. The CDR3 loop spans 14 amino acids. The CDR3 DNA reads as TGTGCCAGCAGCAAAGTGGGTCTGGGGTATGGCTACACCTTC. Protein product: CASSKVGLGYGYTF.

This clonotype was observed many times. The chain's CDR3 is CASSQSTRQETQYF. CDR3 sequence (DNA): TGCGCCAGCAGCCAGAGCACCCGCCAAGAGACCCAGTACTTC. The chain couples TRBV10-1 to TRBJ2-5, with D uncertain. The CDR3 is 14 amino acids. Trimming took off 6 bases at V and 1 base at J, with 12 bases between the two ends. Germline lookup yields CDR1 WNHNN and CDR2 SYGVQD (reference sequence).

The gene calls are TRBV10-1 and TRBJ2-1; 16 bases align to TRBD2. With V trimmed by 4 bases and J by 0 bases, 3 bases remained unmatched. Germline V gene data show CDR1 as WNHNN and CDR2 as SYGVQD (reference sequence). The CDR3 runs 18 residues. The chain's CDR3 is CASSAGLAGGFSYNEQFF. The DNA for the CDR3 is TGCGCCAGCAGTGCGGGACTAGCGGGAGGGTTCTCCTACAATGAGCAGTTCTTC.

The chain recombines TRBV5-1 with TRBJ2-1, with D unresolved. The length of the CDR3 is 17 residues. Germline V gives CDR1 SGHRS, CDR2 YFSETQ. Trimming shortened V by 2 bases and J by 3 bases, and 18 bases separated the two germline ends. The CDR3 coding sequence is TGCGCCAGCAGCTTTGGTGATCCATCGTTGGACTACAATGAGCAGTTCTTC. Encoded protein: CASSFGDPSLDYNEQFF. The variable domain in full, with the rest retrieved from reference TRBV5-1 and TRBJ2-1, is KAGVTQTPRYLIKTRGQQVTLSCSPISGHRSVSWYQQTPGQGLQFLFEYFSETQRNKGNFPGRFSGRQFSNSRSEMNVSTLELGDSALYLCASSFGDPSLDYNEQFFGPGTRLTVL.

V and J are TRBV4-1 and TRBJ1-2; D is uncertain. With 3 bases removed from V and 8 bases from J, the gap between germline ends came to 22 bases. This CDR3 comprises 16 residues. Germline assignment: CDR1 MGHRA and CDR2 YSYEKL. The CDR3 region has the DNA TGCGCCAGCAGCCAGGCAGGCGGTAGGGTATCTAGCGGCTACACCTTC. Translation: CASSQAGGRVSSGYTF.

This clonotype was counted ten times or more. The rearrangement uses TRBV4-3 and TRBJ2-5, with D unresolved. CDR3 size: 15 residues. With 0 bases removed from V and 2 bases from J, the gap between germline ends came to 10 bases. The V gene's germline CDR1 is LGHNA and CDR2 YSLEER. The CDR3 bases are TGCGCCAGCAGCCAAGATAGGGCAGAACAAGAGACCCAGTACTTC. It translates to CASSQDRAEQETQYF.

The V gene is TRBV11-2, the J gene TRBJ2-3, with D tentatively TRBD1 or TRBD2 (5 bases each). Trimming shortened V by 1 base and J by 0 bases, and 11 bases separated the two germline ends. The CDR3 has 16 amino acids. Germline values: CDR1 SGHAT, CDR2 FQNNGV. In DNA, the CDR3 is TGTGCCAGCAGCTTAGCTGGGGGAACTAGCACAGATACGCAGTATTTT. Its translation is CASSLAGGTSTDTQYF. The entire variable domain, with the rest obtained from reference TRBV11-2 and TRBJ2-3, is as follows: EAGVAQSPRYKIIEKRQSVAFWCNPISGHATLYWYQQILGQGPKLLIQFQNNGVVDDSQLPKDRFSAERLKGVDSTLKIQPAKLEDSAVYLCASSLAGGTSTDTQYFGPGTRLTVL.

This clonotype has ten or more counts. The chain joins TRBV20-1 to TRBJ2-1; TRBD2 aligns across 11 bases. The trim removed 1 base at V and 8 bases at J, leaving 4 bases unmatched. The CDR3 extends over 14 amino acids. Germline CDR1 and CDR2: DFQATT and SNEGSKA (reference sequence). The chain's CDR3 is CSARGALAGDEQFF. The CDR3, as DNA: TGCAGTGCTAGAGGGGCACTAGCGGGAGATGAGCAGTTCTTC.